Sequencing of this T cell receptor beta chain was carried out in a study of vaccination effects on CD4 cells after COVID-19. Regarding the study as a whole: The study dataset contains few convalescent patients and includes no early post-infection timepoints.

Clones were sequenced by immunoSEQ multiplex PCR, and TCRdb holds only the in-frame ones, with some missing. This sample has just under 65,000 clones, with about 79% found just once. Germline CDR1 ENHRY, CDR2 SYGVKD. V was trimmed by 3 bases and J by 6 bases, leaving 8 bases between them. The CDR3 consists of 12 residues. CD4+ T cells specific for antigen were expanded with viral peptide pools by the ViraFEST assay before sequencing. Once cultured for roughly ten days, the cells underwent separation to obtain CD4+ T cells. Prior SARS-CoV-2 infection was absent in the vaccine recipients, as shown by negative nucleocapsid antibodies. They grew over 1.5 million PBMC in each well, adding 8.5 to 10 IU/ml IL-2 and around 9.6 ug/ml peptides. Cultures got half-medium changes with IL-2 on days 3 and 7. In this sample, this clone turned up a few times. The target antigen is unknown.

The J gene is TRBJ1-1, the V gene TRBV10-3, with D perhaps TRBD1 (6 bases). This sample comprised CD4+ T cells from PBMCs cultured with HCoV-OC43 spike peptides, obtained before COVID-19 vaccination. Sample subset: HCoV-OC43 spike overlapping peptide pool stimulation. This receptor was obtained from a human donor who received a COVID-19 vaccine. The CDR3 region is CAISEGGSEAFF. The CDR3 coding sequence is TGTGCCATCAGTGAAGGGGGGTCTGAAGCTTTCTTT.